A selection of T cell receptor beta chains follows, all from one sample in a study of blood T cell repertoires in COVID-19. Some clones are missing from TCRdb's copy, which holds only in-frame ones; the method was immunoSEQ multiplex PCR. The sample gives over 150,000 clones, roughly 83% of which show up once; roughly 15% is in the top ten. Material: peripheral blood. These TCRs come from a man younger than 35 with active or convalescent COVID-19. CDR3s include the opening cysteine and the closing phenylalanine or tryptophan. The order of the fields is D gene, V gene, J gene, clone size, CDR3 protein, CDR3 DNA. The D gene is left open where the match is weak. Expanded clones get a size class; other rows say once, few or many, or leave the size out.

>-|TRBV9|TRBJ2-3|-
CASSVAGGSTDTQYF
TGTGCCAGCAGCGTAGCGGGCGGGAGCACAGATACGCAGTATTTT
>TRBD2|TRBV5-5|TRBJ2-2|-
CASSLGLAGTGELFF
TGTGCCAGCAGCTTGGGACTAGCGGGCACCGGGGAGCTGTTTTTT
>-|TRBV11-2|TRBJ1-5|-
CASSPTTGQPQHF
TGTGCCAGCAGTCCAACGACAGGCCAGCCCCAGCATTTT
>-|TRBV7-8|TRBJ2-7|-
CASSSTGPQGGQYF
TGTGCCAGCAGCTCCACAGGGCCCCAGGGCGGGCAGTACTTC
>-|TRBV5-6|TRBJ2-3|-
CASSAGTDSSTDTQYF
TGTGCCAGCAGCGCGGGGACAGACTCTAGCACAGATACGCAGTATTTT
>-|TRBV21-1|TRBJ1-2|-
CASSTKGDRNGYTF
TGTGCCAGCAGCACAAAGGGCGACAGAAATGGCTACACCTTC
>TRBD1|TRBV5-5|TRBJ2-7|-
CASSLGQGLEQYF
TGTGCCAGCAGCCTGGGACAGGGGCTCGAGCAGTACTTC
>-|TRBV5-1|TRBJ2-7|-
CASSLFSSGGSYEQYF
TGCGCCAGCAGCTTGTTCTCTAGTGGGGGGTCCTACGAGCAGTACTTC
>-|TRBV30|TRBJ1-2|-
CAWSEIPVYHPLANYGYTF
TGTGCCTGGAGTGAGATCCCTGTTTACCATCCACTAGCTAACTATGGCTACACCTTC
>TRBD1|TRBV4-3|TRBJ2-7|-
CASSHAGTGTYEQYF
TGCGCCAGCAGCCACGCCGGGACAGGGACCTACGAGCAGTACTTC
>TRBD1|TRBV18|TRBJ2-5|-
CASSLPRTGVETQYF
TGTGCCAGCTCACTACCCAGGACAGGGGTGGAGACCCAGTACTTC
>TRBD1|TRBV18|TRBJ1-4|once
CASSPLGRGFEKLFF
TGTGCCAGCTCACCATTAGGCAGGGGGTTCGAAAAACTGTTTTTT
>TRBD1|TRBV29-1|TRBJ2-4|-
CSVVKGQKNIQYF
TGCAGCGTTGTCAAGGGACAGAAAAACATTCAGTACTTC
>-|TRBV21-1|TRBJ1-3|-
CASTPKGSGGGRNTIYF
TGTGCCAGCACCCCAAAGGGGTCGGGGGGAGGTCGAAACACCATATATTTT
>TRBD1|TRBV3-1/TRBV3-2|TRBJ1-2|-
CASRQQKPGQGGGYTF
TGTGCCAGCAGGCAACAGAAACCGGGACAGGGGGGCGGCTACACCTTC
>-|TRBV6-6|TRBJ1-2|-
CASSYGHHGYTF
TGTGCCAGCAGTTACGGCCATCATGGCTACACCTTC
>TRBD1|TRBV19|TRBJ1-2|-
CASSTWTGVGNYGYTF
TGTGCCAGTAGTACTTGGACAGGGGTTGGTAACTATGGCTACACCTTC
>TRBD2|TRBV6-5|TRBJ2-5|-
CASSYTAGGGETQYF
TGTGCCAGCAGTTACACGGCTGGGGGAGGGGAGACCCAGTACTTC